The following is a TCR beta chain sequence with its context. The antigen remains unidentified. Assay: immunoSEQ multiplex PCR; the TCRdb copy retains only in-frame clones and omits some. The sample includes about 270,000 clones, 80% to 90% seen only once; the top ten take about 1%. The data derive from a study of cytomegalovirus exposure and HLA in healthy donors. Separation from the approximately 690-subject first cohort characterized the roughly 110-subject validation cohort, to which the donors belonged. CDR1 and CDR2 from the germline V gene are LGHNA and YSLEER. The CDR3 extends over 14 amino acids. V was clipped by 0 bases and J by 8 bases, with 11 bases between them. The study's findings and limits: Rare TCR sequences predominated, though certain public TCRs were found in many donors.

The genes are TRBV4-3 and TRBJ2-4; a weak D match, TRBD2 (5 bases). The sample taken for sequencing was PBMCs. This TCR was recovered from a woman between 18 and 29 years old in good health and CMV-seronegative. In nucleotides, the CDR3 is TGCGCCAGCAGCCAAGATTGGGAGATTGACATTCAGTACTTC. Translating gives CASSQDWEIDIQYF.